The 27 T cell receptor beta chains below come from one sample, sequenced in a study of T cells expressing NK-cell markers. Using the 5' RACE reads, TCRdb records one entry per CDR3 protein without DNA. This repertoire includes fewer than 400,000 distinct CDR3 sequences. The sample was blood T cells: a sorted CD56 or NKG2C T cell subset, CD4+ or CD8+ T cells, or bulk PBMC T cells (not recorded which). The source is a woman between 45 and 65 years old in good health.

The chain employs TRBV3-1 and TRBJ2-7; absent DNA, TCRdb's TRBD2 call cannot be checked. Germline CDR1 LGHDT, CDR2 YNNKEL (reference sequence). The CDR3 contains 16 residues. The CDR3 region is CASSQGTRTSGFKQYF.

The chain joins TRBV19 to TRBJ2-1; TCRdb designates TRBD2, a call that cannot be tested without DNA. This CDR3 is 17 amino acids long. CDR1 is LNHDA and CDR2 is SQIVND in the germline V gene (reference sequence). CDR3 protein: CASSRLAGDVLWNEQFF.

The chain carries TRBV5-1 and TRBJ2-5. CDR3 length equals 14 residues. Germline lookup yields CDR1 SGHRS and CDR2 YFSETQ. CDR3 region: CASSLAQTGEAQYF.

The chain links TRBV5-1 to TRBJ2-5. Germline-derived CDR1 and CDR2 are SGHRS and YFSETQ. The CDR3 spans 13 residues. CDR3 sequence: CASSARVDKTQYF.

The rearrangement joins TRBV15 to TRBJ2-4; TCRdb gives TRBD2 as the D gene, but with no DNA this cannot be confirmed. CDR3 size: 16 residues. Looked up from germline, CDR1 is LNHNV and CDR2 is YYDKDF (reference sequence). The CDR3 protein is CATSSLAGESKNIQYF.

The chain joins TRBV12-3 or TRBV12-4 to TRBJ2-1; checking the TCRdb D call of TRBD1 is not possible without DNA. The CDR3 is made up of 15 amino acids. This CDR3 is CASSLGGAPLDEQFF.

The genes are TRBV7-9 and TRBJ1-4; TCRdb selects TRBD1, and the lack of DNA leaves this call unchecked. The CDR3 length is 15 residues. Per the germline V gene, CDR1 is SEHNR and CDR2 is FQNEAQ (reference sequence). The CDR3 spells CASSSPTGTREKLFF.

The V call is TRBV7-2, the J call TRBJ2-3; TCRdb calls TRBD2, which cannot be checked without DNA. Germline V lookup: CDR1 SGHTA, CDR2 FQGNSA. The CDR3 has 17 amino acids. CDR3: CASSPRAGVGSTDTQYF. Using reference TRBV7-2 and TRBJ2-3 for the parts outside the CDR3, the full variable domain is GAGVSQSPSNKVTEKGKDVELRCDPISGHTALYWYRQSLGQGLEFLIYFQGNSAPDKSGLPSDRFSAERTGGSVSTLTIQRTQQEDSAVYLCASSPRAGVGSTDTQYFGPGTRLTVL.

The V call is TRBV9, the J call TRBJ2-3; no DNA is available, so the TRBD2 call from TCRdb remains unchecked. The germline V gene encodes CDR1 SGDLS and CDR2 YYNGEE. The CDR3 extends over 17 amino acids. This CDR3 reads CASSPRGDLRGTDTQYF.

The chain has TRBV9 and TRBJ1-5; as DNA is missing, the TRBD1 call by TCRdb cannot be tested. CDR3 length: 16 amino acids. The V gene's germline CDR1 is SGDLS and CDR2 YYNGEE. CDR3 protein: CASSGDDRDSNQPQHF.

This sequence joins TRBV28 and TRBJ1-3; TCRdb calls TRBD1, which cannot be checked without DNA. Per the germline V gene, CDR1 is MDHEN and CDR2 is SYDVKM. The length of the CDR3 is 15 residues. CDR3 amino acids: CASSHRGRTGNTIYF.

The genes are TRBV7-9 and TRBJ2-2. CDR1 is SEHNR and CDR2 is FQNEAQ in the germline V gene (reference sequence). This CDR3 comprises 14 residues. This CDR3 is CASSLAQFTGELFF.

The CDR3 sequence is CASSFPNNEQFF. V and J are TRBV12-3 or TRBV12-4 and TRBJ2-1. This CDR3 contains 12 residues.

The chain recombines TRBV27 with TRBJ2-4; TCRdb gives TRBD2 as the D gene, but with no DNA this cannot be confirmed. Germline loops: CDR1 MNHEY, CDR2 SMNVEV (reference sequence). The length of the CDR3 is 15 residues. This chain's CDR3 is CASSPTRAGNGIQYF.

The rearrangement joins TRBV25-1 to TRBJ2-3. Germline V gene lookup returns CDR1 MGHDK and CDR2 SYGVNS. This CDR3 is 15 amino acids long. The chain's CDR3 is CASSESVSLTDTQYF.

This chain connects TRBV10-3 to TRBJ1-2. The CDR3 has 15 residues. Germline values: CDR1 ENHRY, CDR2 SYGVKD. CDR3 region: CAISESGRDVYGYTF.

The CDR3: CASSLEGLDGELFF. The chain uses TRBV7-8 and TRBJ2-2. The CDR3 consists of 14 residues. Germline CDR1 reads SGHVS; CDR2 reads FQNEAQ.

The chain joins TRBV6-2 or TRBV6-3 to TRBJ2-3. There are 13 residues in the CDR3. Germline lookup yields CDR1 MNHEY and CDR2 SVGEGT. CDR3 residues: CASSYDNPDTQYF.

The chain recombines TRBV5-1 with TRBJ2-3; TCRdb returns TRBD1, unconfirmable since there is no DNA. The germline CDR1 and CDR2 sequences are SGHRS and YFSETQ. CDR3 size: 16 residues. CDR3: CASSNTGGTGTDTQYF.

The chain is built from TRBV20-1 and TRBJ2-5. The germline V gene has CDR1 DFQATT and CDR2 SNEGSKA (reference sequence). This CDR3 region has 13 residues. CDR3 in amino acids: CSARDKVEETQYF.

The V call is TRBV6-1, the J call TRBJ2-7. The CDR3 length is 14 residues. Per germline, CDR1 MNHNS and CDR2 SASEGT. This CDR3 is CASSEVLGSYEQYF.

The J gene is TRBJ2-5, the V gene TRBV6-5; absent DNA, TCRdb's TRBD1 call cannot be checked. The CDR3 is made up of 15 amino acids. Germline V gene sequence: CDR1 MNHEY, CDR2 SVGAGI. The CDR3 reads CASRTGQGGTRSQYF.

The chain couples TRBV12-3 or TRBV12-4 to TRBJ2-7; as DNA is missing, the TRBD2 call by TCRdb cannot be tested. The CDR3 is 13 amino acids. CDR3: CASSFRTSYEQYF.

The V and J genes are TRBV20-1 and TRBJ2-1; there is no DNA to check the TCRdb D call of TRBD1. The length of the CDR3 is 14 residues. Germline V gives CDR1 DFQATT, CDR2 SNEGSKA (reference sequence). The CDR3 reads CSAPGGDRGFEQFF.

This chain links TRBV25-1 with TRBJ1-1; TCRdb proposes TRBD1, but this gene call is untestable without DNA. Germline V lookup: CDR1 MGHDK, CDR2 SYGVNS. The CDR3 runs 13 residues. CDR3 protein: CASSPLQGSIAFF.

The rearrangement links TRBV14 to TRBJ2-2; absent DNA, TCRdb's TRBD2 call cannot be checked. This CDR3 comprises 14 residues. Germline V gene sequence: CDR1 SGHDN, CDR2 FVKESK. CDR3 loop: CASSQVRGGGELFF.

The chain carries TRBV6-1 and TRBJ2-2; the D gene TCRdb calls, TRBD2, cannot be checked with no DNA. The CDR3 has 19 amino acids. Germline CDR1 MNHNS, CDR2 SASEGT. The CDR3 protein is CASSEETFMGGRGTGELFF.